This TCR beta chain was sequenced during a study of cytomegalovirus exposure and HLA in healthy donors. General study points: Later analysis identified 16,951 TCR beta sequences associated with HLA alleles, using a false discovery rate threshold of 0.05. The availability of immune exposure information extended only to CMV serostatus. Cytomegalovirus-associated status was assigned to about 180 TCR beta chains. Follow-up analysis later connected one missense variant in DCLRE1C with trimming of TCR beta V- and J-genes.

Details on this clone: Its target is not known.

Researchers ran the PCR with 60 Vbeta and 13 Jbeta primers. Produced via immunoSEQ multiplex PCR; TCRdb's table is partial and in-frame only. The sample consists of roughly 100,000 clones, approximately 9% of them appearing once. Specimen: PBMCs. This clonotype originated in a man in his fifties in good health and CMV-seropositive.

The DNA for the CDR3 is TGTGCCAGTAGCGACAGGGCGGCTAACTATGGCTACACCTTC. Translating gives CASSDRAANYGYTF. V and J are TRBV19 and TRBJ1-2; 7 bases are a match to TRBD1. Germline loops: CDR1 LNHDA, CDR2 SQIVND (reference sequence). The CDR3 covers 14 residues. V trimming: 6 bases; J trimming: 0 bases; junction bases outside the gene matches: 4.